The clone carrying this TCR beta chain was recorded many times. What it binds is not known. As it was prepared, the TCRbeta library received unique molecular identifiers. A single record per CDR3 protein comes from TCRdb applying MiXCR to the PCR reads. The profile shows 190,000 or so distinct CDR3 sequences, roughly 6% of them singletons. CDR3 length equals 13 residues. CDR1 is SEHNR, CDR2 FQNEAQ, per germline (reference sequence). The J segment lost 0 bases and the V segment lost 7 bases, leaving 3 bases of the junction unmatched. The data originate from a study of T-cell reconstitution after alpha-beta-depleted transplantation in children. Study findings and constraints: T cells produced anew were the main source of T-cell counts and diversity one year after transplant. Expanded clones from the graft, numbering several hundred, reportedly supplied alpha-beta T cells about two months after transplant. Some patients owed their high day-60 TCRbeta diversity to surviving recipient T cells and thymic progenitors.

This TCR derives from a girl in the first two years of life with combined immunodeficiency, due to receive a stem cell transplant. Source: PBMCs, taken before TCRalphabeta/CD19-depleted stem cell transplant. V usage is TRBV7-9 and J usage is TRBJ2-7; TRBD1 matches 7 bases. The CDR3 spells CASMGTVSYEQYF. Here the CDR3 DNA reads TGTGCCAGCATGGGGACAGTCTCCTACGAGCAGTACTTC. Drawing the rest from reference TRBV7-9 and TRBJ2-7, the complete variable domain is DTGVSQNPRHKITKRGQNVTFRCDPISEHNRLYWYRQTLGQGPEFLTYFQNEAQLEKSRLLSDRFSAERPKGSFSTLEIQRTEQGDSAMYLCASMGTVSYEQYFGPGTRLTVT.